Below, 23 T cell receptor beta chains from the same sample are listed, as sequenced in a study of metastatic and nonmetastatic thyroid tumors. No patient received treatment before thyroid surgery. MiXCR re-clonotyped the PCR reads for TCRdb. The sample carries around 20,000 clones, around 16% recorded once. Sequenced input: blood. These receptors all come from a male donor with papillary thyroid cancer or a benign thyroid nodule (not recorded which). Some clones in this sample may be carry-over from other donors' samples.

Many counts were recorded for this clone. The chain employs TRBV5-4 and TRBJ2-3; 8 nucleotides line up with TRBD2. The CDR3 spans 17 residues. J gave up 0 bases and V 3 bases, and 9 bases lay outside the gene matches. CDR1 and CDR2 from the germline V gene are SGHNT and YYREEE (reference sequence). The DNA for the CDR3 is TGTGCCAGCAGCTCCCCAGCAGCGGGAGTTAGCACAGATACGCAGTATTTT. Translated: CASSSPAAGVSTDTQYF.

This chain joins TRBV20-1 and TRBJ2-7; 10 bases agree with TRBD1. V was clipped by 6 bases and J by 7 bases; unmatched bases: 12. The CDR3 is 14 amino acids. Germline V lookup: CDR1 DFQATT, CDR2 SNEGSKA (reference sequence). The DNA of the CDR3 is TGCAGTGCCCAAGGAGGGACAGGGGTTAGGGAGCAGTACTTC. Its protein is CSAQGGTGVREQYF.

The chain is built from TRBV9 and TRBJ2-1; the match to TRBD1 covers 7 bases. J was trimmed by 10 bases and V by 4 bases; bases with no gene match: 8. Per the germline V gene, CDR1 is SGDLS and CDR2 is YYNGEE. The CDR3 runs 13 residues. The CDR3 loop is CASSMRQGSEQFF. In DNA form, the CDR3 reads TGTGCCAGCAGCATGCGACAGGGTAGCGAGCAGTTCTTC.

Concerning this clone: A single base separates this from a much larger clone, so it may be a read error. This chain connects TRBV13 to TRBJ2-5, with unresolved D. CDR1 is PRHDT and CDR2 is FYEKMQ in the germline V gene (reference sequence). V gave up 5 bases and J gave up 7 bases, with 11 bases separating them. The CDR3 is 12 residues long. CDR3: CASSPPIWTQYF. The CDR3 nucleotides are TGTGCCAGCAGCCCACCTATTTGGACCCAGTACTTC.

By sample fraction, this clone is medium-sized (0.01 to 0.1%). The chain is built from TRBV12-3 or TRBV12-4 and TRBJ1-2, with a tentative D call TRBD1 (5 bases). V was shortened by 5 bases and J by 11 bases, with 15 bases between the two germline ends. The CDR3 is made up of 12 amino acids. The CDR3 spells CASSPGGEIYTF. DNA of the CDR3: TGTGCCAGCAGTCCGGGGGGGGAGATTTACACCTTC.

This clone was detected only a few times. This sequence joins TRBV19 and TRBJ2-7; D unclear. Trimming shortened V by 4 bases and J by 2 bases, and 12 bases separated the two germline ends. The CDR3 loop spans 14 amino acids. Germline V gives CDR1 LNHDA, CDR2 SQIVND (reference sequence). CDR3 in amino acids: CASSNYSFPYEQYF. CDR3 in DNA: TGTGCCAGTAGTAATTACAGCTTTCCCTACGAGCAGTACTTC.

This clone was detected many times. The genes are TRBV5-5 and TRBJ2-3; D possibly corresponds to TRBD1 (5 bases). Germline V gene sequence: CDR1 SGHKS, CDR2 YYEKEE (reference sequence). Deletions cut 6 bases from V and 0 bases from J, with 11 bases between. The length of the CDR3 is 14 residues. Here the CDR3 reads CASNYRISTDTQYF. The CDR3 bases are TGTGCCAGCAACTACAGGATCAGCACAGATACGCAGTATTTT.

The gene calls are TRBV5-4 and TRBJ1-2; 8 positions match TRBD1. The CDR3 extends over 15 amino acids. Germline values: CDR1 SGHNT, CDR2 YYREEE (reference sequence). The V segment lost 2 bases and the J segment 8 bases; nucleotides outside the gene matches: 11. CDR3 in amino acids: CASSFTVGQVDGYTF. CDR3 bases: TGTGCCAGCAGCTTCACCGTGGGACAGGTGGACGGCTACACCTTC.

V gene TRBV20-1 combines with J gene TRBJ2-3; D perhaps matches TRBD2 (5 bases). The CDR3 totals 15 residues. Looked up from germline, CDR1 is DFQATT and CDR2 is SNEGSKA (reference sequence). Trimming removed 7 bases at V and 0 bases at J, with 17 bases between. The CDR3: CSVGLAGSSTDTQYF. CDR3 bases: TGCAGTGTTGGCCTAGCTGGATCTAGCACAGATACGCAGTATTTT.

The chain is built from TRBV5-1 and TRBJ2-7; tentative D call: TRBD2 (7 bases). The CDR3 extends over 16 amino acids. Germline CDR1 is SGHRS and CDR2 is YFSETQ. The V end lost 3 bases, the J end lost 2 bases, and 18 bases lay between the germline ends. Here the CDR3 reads CASSSGGFQEPYEQYF. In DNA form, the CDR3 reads TGCGCCAGCAGCTCGGGGGGCTTCCAAGAGCCCTACGAGCAGTACTTC.

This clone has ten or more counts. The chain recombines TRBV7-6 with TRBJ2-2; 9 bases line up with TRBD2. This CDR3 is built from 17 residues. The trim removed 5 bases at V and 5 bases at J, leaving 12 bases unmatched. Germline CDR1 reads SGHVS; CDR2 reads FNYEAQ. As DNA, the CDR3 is TGTGCCAGCAGCCCATTTGCGGGAGGGCCTTCTACCGGGGAGCTGTTTTTT. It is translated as CASSPFAGGPSTGELFF.

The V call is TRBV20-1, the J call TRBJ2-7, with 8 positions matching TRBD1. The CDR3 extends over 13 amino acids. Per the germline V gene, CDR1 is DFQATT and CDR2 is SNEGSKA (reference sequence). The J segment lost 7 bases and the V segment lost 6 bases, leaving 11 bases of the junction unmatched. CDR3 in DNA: TGCAGTGCCCTTGCGACAGGGGCAGATGAGCAGTACTTC. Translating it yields CSALATGADEQYF.

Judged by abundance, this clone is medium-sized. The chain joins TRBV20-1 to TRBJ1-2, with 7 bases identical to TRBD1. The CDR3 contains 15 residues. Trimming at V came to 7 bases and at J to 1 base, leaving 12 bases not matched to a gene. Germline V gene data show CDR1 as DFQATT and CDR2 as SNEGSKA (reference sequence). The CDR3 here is CSDLNRDSLNYGYTF. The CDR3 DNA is TGCAGTGACCTGAACCGGGACAGCCTTAACTATGGCTACACCTTC.

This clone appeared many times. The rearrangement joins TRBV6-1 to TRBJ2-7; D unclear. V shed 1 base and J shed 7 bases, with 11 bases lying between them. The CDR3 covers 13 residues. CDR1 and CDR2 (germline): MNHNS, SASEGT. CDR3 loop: CASSEVFGWEQYF. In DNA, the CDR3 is TGTGCCAGCAGTGAAGTTTTTGGTTGGGAGCAGTACTTC.

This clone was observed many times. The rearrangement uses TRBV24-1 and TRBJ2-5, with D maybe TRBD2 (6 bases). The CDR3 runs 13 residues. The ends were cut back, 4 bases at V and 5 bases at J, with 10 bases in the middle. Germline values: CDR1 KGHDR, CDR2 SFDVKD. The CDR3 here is CATSEGGRETQYF. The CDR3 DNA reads TGTGCCACCAGTGAGGGGGGACGGGAGACCCAGTACTTC.

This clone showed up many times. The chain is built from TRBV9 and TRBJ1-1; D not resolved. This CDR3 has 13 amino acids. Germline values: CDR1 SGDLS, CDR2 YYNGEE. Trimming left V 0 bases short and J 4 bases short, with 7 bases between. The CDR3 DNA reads TGTGCCAGCAGCGTAGGTACGAGCACTGAAGCTTTCTTT. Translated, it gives CASSVGTSTEAFF. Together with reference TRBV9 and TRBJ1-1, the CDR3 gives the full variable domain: DSGVTQTPKHLITATGQRVTLRCSPRSGDLSVYWYQQSLDQGLQFLIQYYNGEERAKGNILERFSAQQFPDLHSELNLSSLELGDSALYFCASSVGTSTEAFFGQGTRLTVV.

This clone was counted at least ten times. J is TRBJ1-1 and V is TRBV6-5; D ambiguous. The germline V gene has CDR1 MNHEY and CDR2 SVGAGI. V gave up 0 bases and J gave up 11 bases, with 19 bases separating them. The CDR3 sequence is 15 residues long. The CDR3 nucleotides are TGTGCCAGCAGTTACTCGGCTTGGGGAAGGGCGGGCGCTTTCTTT. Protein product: CASSYSAWGRAGAFF.

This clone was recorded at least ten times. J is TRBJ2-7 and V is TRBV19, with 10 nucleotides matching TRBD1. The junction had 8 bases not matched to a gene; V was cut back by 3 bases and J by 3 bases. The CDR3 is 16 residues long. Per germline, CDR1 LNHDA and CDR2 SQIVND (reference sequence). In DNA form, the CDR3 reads TGTGCCAGTAGTATCCCCGGGACAGGGGCCCTCTACGAGCAGTACTTC. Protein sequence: CASSIPGTGALYEQYF.

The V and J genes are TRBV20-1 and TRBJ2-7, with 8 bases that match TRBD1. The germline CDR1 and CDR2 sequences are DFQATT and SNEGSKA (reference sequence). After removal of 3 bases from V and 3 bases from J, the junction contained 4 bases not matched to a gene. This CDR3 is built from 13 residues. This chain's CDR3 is CSASRTGFYEQYF. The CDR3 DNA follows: TGCAGTGCTAGCAGGACAGGGTTCTACGAGCAGTACTTC.

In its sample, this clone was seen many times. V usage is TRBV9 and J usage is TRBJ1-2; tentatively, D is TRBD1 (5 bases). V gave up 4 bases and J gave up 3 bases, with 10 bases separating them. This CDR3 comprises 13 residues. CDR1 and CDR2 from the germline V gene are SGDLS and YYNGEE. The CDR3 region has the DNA TGTGCCAGCAGCTTCGGGACGGACTATGGCTACACCTTC. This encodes CASSFGTDYGYTF.

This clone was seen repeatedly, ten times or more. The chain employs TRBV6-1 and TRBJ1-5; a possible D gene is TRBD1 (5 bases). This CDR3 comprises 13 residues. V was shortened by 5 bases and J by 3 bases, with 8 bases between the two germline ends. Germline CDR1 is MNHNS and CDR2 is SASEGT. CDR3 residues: CASSRGVNQPQHF. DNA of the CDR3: TGTGCCAGCAGTAGAGGGGTCAATCAGCCCCAGCATTTT.

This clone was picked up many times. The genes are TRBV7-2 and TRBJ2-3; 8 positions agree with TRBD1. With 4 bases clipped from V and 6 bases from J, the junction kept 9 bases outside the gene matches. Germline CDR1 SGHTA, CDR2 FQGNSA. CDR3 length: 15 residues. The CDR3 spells CASSSRDRLEDTQYF. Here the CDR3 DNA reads TGTGCCAGCAGCTCCCGGGACAGGCTAGAGGATACGCAGTATTTT. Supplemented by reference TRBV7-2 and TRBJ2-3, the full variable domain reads GAGVSQSPSNKVTEKGKDVELRCDPISGHTALYWYRQSLGQGLEFLIYFQGNSAPDKSGLPSDRFSAERTGGSVSTLTIQRTQQEDSAVYLCASSSRDRLEDTQYFGPGTRLTVL.

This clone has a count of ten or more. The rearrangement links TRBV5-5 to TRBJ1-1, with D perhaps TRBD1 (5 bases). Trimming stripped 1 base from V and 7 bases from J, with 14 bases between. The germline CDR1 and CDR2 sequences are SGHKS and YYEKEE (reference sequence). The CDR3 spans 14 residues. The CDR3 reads CASSLPGRQNEAFF. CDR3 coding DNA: TGTGCCAGCAGCTTGCCGGGGAGACAGAATGAAGCTTTCTTT.